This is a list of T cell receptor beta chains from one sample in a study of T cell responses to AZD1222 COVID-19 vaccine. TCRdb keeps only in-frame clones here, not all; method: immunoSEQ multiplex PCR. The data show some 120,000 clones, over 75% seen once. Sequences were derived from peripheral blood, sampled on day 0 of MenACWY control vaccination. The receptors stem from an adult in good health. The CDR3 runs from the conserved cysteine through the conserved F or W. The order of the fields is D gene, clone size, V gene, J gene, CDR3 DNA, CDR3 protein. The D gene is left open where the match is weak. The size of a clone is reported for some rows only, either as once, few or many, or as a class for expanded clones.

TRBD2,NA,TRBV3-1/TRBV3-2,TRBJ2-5,TGTGCCAGCAGCCGCGGACTAGCGGGAGGCGGAGAGACCCAGTACTTC,CASSRGLAGGGETQYF
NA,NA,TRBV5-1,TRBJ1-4,TGCGCCAGCAGCCCCGGGAGCCTTAATGAAAAACTGTTTTTT,CASSPGSLNEKLFF
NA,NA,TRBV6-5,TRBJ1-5,TGTGCCAGCAGTTCTATATACAGGGAGGGCCAGCCCCAGCATTTT,CASSSIYREGQPQHF
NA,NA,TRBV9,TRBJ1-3,TGTGCCAGCAGCGTAGCGTCGTCAGGAAACACCATATATTTT,CASSVASSGNTIYF
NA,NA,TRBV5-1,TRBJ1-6,TGCGCCAGCAGCCCTTTTACCGGGGGTAATTCACCCCTCCACTTT,CASSPFTGGNSPLHF
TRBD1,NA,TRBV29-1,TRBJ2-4,TGCAGCGCTGACCCCGGGACAGGGTTAAAAAACATTCAGTACTTC,CSADPGTGLKNIQYF
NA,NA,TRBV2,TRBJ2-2,TGTGCCAGCAGTGAGCAGACAGTTTCCACCGGGGAGCTGTTTTTT,CASSEQTVSTGELFF
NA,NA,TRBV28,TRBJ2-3,TGTGCCAGCAGTTTTGCCACAGATACGCAGTATTTT,CASSFATDTQYF
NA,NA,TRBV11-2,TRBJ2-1,TGTGCCAGCGCGGACGGAAACTACAATGAGCAGTTCTTC,CASADGNYNEQFF
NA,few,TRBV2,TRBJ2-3,TGTGCCAGCAGTGAAGTTGGCACAGATACGCAGTATTTT,CASSEVGTDTQYF
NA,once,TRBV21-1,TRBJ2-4,TGTGCCAGCAGCAAACCGGGACAGGGCGACCTCAAAAACATTCAGTACTTC,CASSKPGQGDLKNIQYF
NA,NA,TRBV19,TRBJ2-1,TGTGCCAGCGGGACAAATGAGCAGTTCTTC,CASGTNEQFF
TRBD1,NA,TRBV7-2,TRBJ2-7,TGTGCCAGCAGCCCACAGGGGGCGCTCACGAACGAGCAGTACTTC,CASSPQGALTNEQYF
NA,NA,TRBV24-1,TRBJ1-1,TGTGCCACCAGTGATGACAGGTTTCGATCTTTCTTT,CATSDDRFRSFF
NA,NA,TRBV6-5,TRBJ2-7,TGTGCCAGCAGCGCCGAAGACGGGGCCAATTACGAGCAGTACTTC,CASSAEDGANYEQYF
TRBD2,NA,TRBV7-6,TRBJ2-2,TGTGCCAGCAGCCTCTCGGGACTAGCGGGAGACCCCGGGGAGCTGTTTTTT,CASSLSGLAGDPGELFF
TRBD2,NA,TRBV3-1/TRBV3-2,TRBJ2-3,TGTGCCAGCAGCCCCCCCGTAGCGGGAGGCACAGATACGCAGTATTTT,CASSPPVAGGTDTQYF
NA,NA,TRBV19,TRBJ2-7,TGTGCCAGTAGTGGGGTCGTGAGCTCCTACGAGCAGTACTTC,CASSGVVSSYEQYF
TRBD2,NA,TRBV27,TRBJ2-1,TGTGCCAGCAGTTCCCCCCCAGTGACTAGCGGGACCTACAATGAGCAGTTCTTC,CASSSPPVTSGTYNEQFF
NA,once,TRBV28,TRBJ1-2,TGTGCCAGCAGGCTGGGACGGTCGAACTATGGCTACACCTTC,CASRLGRSNYGYTF
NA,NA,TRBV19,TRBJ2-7,TGTGCCAGTAGCCGCCCCGGGGGAGCCTCCTACGAGCAGTACTTC,CASSRPGGASYEQYF
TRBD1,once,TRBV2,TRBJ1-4,TGTGCCAGCAGTACCGACAGGGTATCGGGAGAAAAACTGTTTTTT,CASSTDRVSGEKLFF
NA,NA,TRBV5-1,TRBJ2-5,TGCGCCAGCAGCACAACGGAGACTCGGGAGACCCAGTACTTC,CASSTTETRETQYF